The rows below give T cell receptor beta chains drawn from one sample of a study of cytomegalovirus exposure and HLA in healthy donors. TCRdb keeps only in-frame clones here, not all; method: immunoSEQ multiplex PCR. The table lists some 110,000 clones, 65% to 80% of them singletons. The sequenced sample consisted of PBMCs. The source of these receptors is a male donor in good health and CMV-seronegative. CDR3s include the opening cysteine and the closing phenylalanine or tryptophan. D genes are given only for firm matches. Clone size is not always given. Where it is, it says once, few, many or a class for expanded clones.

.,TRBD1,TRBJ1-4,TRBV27,CASRRTGGFEKLFF,TGTGCCAGCAGGCGGACAGGGGGCTTTGAAAAACTGTTTTTT
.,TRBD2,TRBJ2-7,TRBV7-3,CASSFQPSSGGEQYF,TGTGCCAGCAGCTTTCAACCCTCTAGCGGGGGCGAGCAGTACTTC
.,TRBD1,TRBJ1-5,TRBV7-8,CASSPDRDQPQHF,TGTGCCAGCAGCCCAGACAGGGACCAGCCCCAGCATTTT
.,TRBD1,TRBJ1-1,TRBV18,CASSPPTGGLATEAFF,TGTGCCAGCTCACCACCGACAGGGGGCCTGGCCACTGAAGCTTTCTTT
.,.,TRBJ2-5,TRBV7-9,CASTFLREETQYF,TGTGCCAGCACCTTCCTTAGAGAAGAGACCCAGTACTTC
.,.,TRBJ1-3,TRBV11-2,CASSLVGGAVGNTIYF,TGTGCCAGCAGCTTAGTTGGGGGCGCGGTTGGAAACACCATATATTTT
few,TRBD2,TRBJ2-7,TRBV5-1,CASSSGTSLYEQYF,TGCGCCAGCAGCTCCGGGACTAGTCTATACGAGCAGTACTTC
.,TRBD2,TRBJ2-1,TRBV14,CASSRREWGNEQFF,TGTGCCAGCAGCCGGCGGGAGTGGGGGAATGAGCAGTTCTTC
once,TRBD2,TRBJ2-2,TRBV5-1,CASSYGLAGDTGELFF,TGCGCCAGCAGCTACGGACTAGCGGGAGACACCGGGGAGCTGTTTTTT
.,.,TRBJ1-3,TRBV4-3,CASSQVGGDTIYF,TGCGCCAGCAGCCAAGTCGGTGGAGACACCATATATTTT
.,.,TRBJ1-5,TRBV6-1,CASSEGPGLGNQPQHF,TGTGCCAGCAGTGAAGGTCCGGGGTTGGGGAATCAGCCCCAGCATTTT
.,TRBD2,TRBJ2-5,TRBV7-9,CASSLGRLAGLQETQYF,TGTGCCAGCAGCTTAGGCCGGCTAGCGGGACTACAAGAGACCCAGTACTTC
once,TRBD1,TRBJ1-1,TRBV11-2,CASSLVLGQGHRDTEAFF,TGTGCCAGCAGCTTAGTGTTGGGACAGGGGCACAGGGACACTGAAGCTTTCTTT
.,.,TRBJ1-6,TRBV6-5,CASSYWQNSPLHF,TGTGCCAGCAGTTACTGGCAAAATTCACCCCTCCACTTT
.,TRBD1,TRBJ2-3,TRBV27,CASRAQGASGAQYF,TGTGCCAGCAGAGCCCAGGGGGCTAGTGGGGCGCAGTATTTT
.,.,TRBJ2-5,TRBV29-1,CSVETYTVKSQYF,TGCAGCGTTGAAACCTATACGGTAAAGAGCCAGTACTTC
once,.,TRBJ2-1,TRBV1,CTSSQVSSGRAESPNDSNNEQFF,TGCACCAGCAGCCAAGTCTCGAGCGGGAGGGCCGAAAGCCCGAACGACTCTAACAATGAGCAGTTCTTC
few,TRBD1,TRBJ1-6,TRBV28,CASRSPGQGGSPLHF,TGTGCCAGCAGGAGTCCGGGACAGGGAGGATCACCCCTCCACTTT
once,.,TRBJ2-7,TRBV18,CASSPPKGGATLPSYEQYF,TGTGCCAGCTCACCACCGAAGGGGGGGGCCACTCTCCCCTCCTACGAGCAGTACTTC
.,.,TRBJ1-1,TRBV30,CAWSVNRNTEAFF,TGTGCCTGGAGTGTAAACAGGAACACTGAAGCTTTCTTT
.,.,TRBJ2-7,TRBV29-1,CSVVGGQSSYEQYF,TGCAGCGTTGTTGGCGGGCAGAGCTCCTACGAGCAGTACTTC
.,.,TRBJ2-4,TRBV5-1,CASSFGGRNIQYF,TGCGCCAGCAGCTTTGGCGGTAGGAACATTCAGTACTTC
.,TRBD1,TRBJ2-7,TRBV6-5,CASSTTGAIPYEQYF,TGTGCCAGCAGTACGACAGGGGCGATTCCCTACGAGCAGTACTTC
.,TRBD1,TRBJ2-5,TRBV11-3,CASSIGTERETQYF,TGTGCCAGCAGCATCGGGACAGAACGGGAGACCCAGTACTTC
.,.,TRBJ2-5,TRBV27,CASGTSRDQETQYF,TGTGCCAGCGGCACTAGCAGAGACCAAGAGACCCAGTACTTC
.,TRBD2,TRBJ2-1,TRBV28,CASSPISGTSGSYEQFF,TGTGCCAGCAGTCCTATCTCTGGGACTAGCGGGAGTTATGAGCAGTTCTTC